The following is a T cell receptor beta chain sequence with its context. What it binds is unknown. This specimen belongs to a study of cytomegalovirus exposure and HLA in healthy donors. Primers for the PCR totalled 60 Vbeta and 13 Jbeta. Some clones are missing from TCRdb's copy, which holds only in-frame ones; the method was immunoSEQ multiplex PCR. The sample includes 160,000 or so clones, about four fifths of them seen just once. Study findings and constraints: Previously analyzed data showed that most TCR beta V segments were productive at a frequency of about 87% or about 30%. What a later analysis showed was that several of the most significant clusters appeared linked to common viral pathogens. The study listed 164 cytomegalovirus-associated TCR beta chains.

The sequencing input was PBMCs. This clonotype was obtained from a woman aged 45-60 years in good health and CMV-seronegative.

In nucleotides, the CDR3 is TGTGCCAGCAGCTTGGCTCGGCAGGGCTCCTATAATTCACCCCTCCACTTT. Translating gives CASSLARQGSYNSPLHF. The rearrangement uses TRBV5-4 and TRBJ1-6, with a weak D call TRBD1 (5 bases). Germline-derived CDR1 and CDR2 are SGHNT and YYREEE (reference sequence). V was clipped by 0 bases and J by 0 bases, with 10 bases between them. CDR3 length: 17 residues.